The 27 T cell receptor beta chains in this list originate from one sample, sequenced in a study of T cell clonality in common variable immunodeficiency. Study-level results: Reportedly, TCR beta sequences from common variable immunodeficiency showed fewer deletions and N-nucleotide insertions.

What these receptors recognize is not known. The assay was immunoSEQ multiplex PCR, and TCRdb's table has in-frame clones only and misses some. This sample carries 30,000 to 40,000 clones, none of them present only once. Sequenced sample: peripheral blood mononuclear cells. Receptors originate from a human donor with common variable immunodeficiency.

As regards this clone: The CDR3 end lies 3 residues beyond the end of the read and is filled in from the germline J gene. The chain recombines TRBV20-1 with TRBJ1-1, with 7 bases lining up with TRBD1. V lost 0 bases to trimming and J lost 4 bases; unmatched junction nucleotides: 11. Germline V gene lookup returns CDR1 DFQATT and CDR2 SNEGSKA (reference sequence). CDR3 size: 16 residues. This chain's CDR3 is CSARDRQGWVSTEAFF. CDR3 bases read: TGCAGTGCTAGAGATAGACAGGGCTGGGTTAGCACTGAA.

This clone was observed a few times. The read ends 3 residues shy of where the CDR3 ends; the end is completed using the germline J gene. The genes are TRBV18 and TRBJ2-7, with 7 bases matching TRBD2. The trim removed 3 bases at V and 6 bases at J, leaving 5 bases unmatched. There are 13 residues in the CDR3. Per the germline V gene, CDR1 is KGHSH and CDR2 is LQKENI. CDR3 DNA, as far as it was read: TGTGCCAGCTCACCTCCTAGCGGCCGCGAG. Protein product: CASSPPSGRE. The whole CDR3 protein is CASSPPSGREQYF.

This clone has more than one count but fewer than ten. With the read ending 3 residues before the CDR3 end, the germline J gene is used to fill in that end. This chain links TRBV6-2 or TRBV6-3 with TRBJ2-2, with a weak D call TRBD1 (7 bases). The germline V gene encodes CDR1 MNHEY and CDR2 SVGEGT. This CDR3 is 15 amino acids long. The CDR3 region is CASRNPGQWEAWLFF. The covered CDR3 bases are TGTGCCAGCAGGAACCCGGGACAGTGGGAGGCTTGG.

The sample holds many counts of this clone. The sequenced fragment ends 3 residues before the CDR3 boundary, so the rest is inferred from the germline J gene. This chain links TRBV6-2 or TRBV6-3 with TRBJ1-3; no firm D call. This CDR3 has 14 amino acids. V lost 7 bases and J 0 bases, leaving 10 bases between the germline ends. Germline CDR1 reads MNHEY; CDR2 reads SVGEGT. The chain's CDR3 is CASISRLSGNTIYF. The CDR3 DNA, read in part, is TGTGCCAGCATATCGCGTCTCTCTGGAAACACC.

This clone was counted at least ten times. The read halts 3 residues ahead of the CDR3 end, with the missing end drawn from the germline J gene. The chain links TRBV20-1 to TRBJ2-5; 11 positions match TRBD2. Per the germline V gene, CDR1 is DFQATT and CDR2 is SNEGSKA (reference sequence). The V gene end was trimmed by 2 bases and the J gene end by 5 bases; junction bases not matched to a gene: 7. The CDR3 runs 15 residues. The DNA read from the CDR3 is TGCAGTGCTAGAACTAGCGGGAGAAGAACCGAGACC. Translated: CSARTSGRRTET. The full CDR3 is CSARTSGRRTETQYF.

CDR3 sequence reads: CASSLVAQVNQPQHF. CDR3 bases read: TGTGCCAGCAGCTTAGTAGCACAGGTGAATCAGCCC. V and J are TRBV7-2 and TRBJ1-5, with D possibly TRBD1 on 5 matching bases. The read gets to within 3 residues of the CDR3 end, and the germline J gene fills in the rest. Trimming removed 1 base from V and 4 bases from J, with 11 bases in between. The V gene's germline CDR1 is SGHTA and CDR2 FQGNSA. This CDR3 contains 15 residues.

This clone was counted at least ten times. Sequencing ends 3 residues short of the CDR3 end; the germline J gene provides the rest. This chain connects TRBV2 to TRBJ2-3; 8 bases are shared with TRBD2. The CDR3 consists of 15 residues. Looked up from germline, CDR1 is SNHLY and CDR2 is FYNNEI. Trimming at V came to 6 bases and at J to 0 bases, leaving 5 bases not matched to a gene. The covered CDR3 bases are TGTGCCAGCAGAGACTCTAGCGGGAGCACAGATACG. This encodes CASRDSSGSTDT. The whole CDR3 is CASRDSSGSTDTQYF.

A remark on this clone: The sequenced fragment ends 3 residues before the CDR3 boundary, so the rest is inferred from the germline J gene. The J gene is TRBJ2-2, the V gene TRBV2; TRBD2 aligns across 8 bases. The CDR3 extends over 15 amino acids. J was trimmed by 4 bases and V by 11 bases; bases with no gene match: 12. Germline V CDR1 and CDR2: SNHLY, FYNNEI. The sequenced part of the CDR3 DNA is TGTGCCTCCTCTACTCTAGCGGGTGGCACCGGGGAG. This encodes CASSTLAGGTGE. In full, the CDR3 is CASSTLAGGTGELFF.

This clone is labeled medium-sized (0.01 to 0.1%). The CDR3 end is not reached by the read, which stops 3 residues before it; the germline J gene fills it in. The chain is built from TRBV20-1 and TRBJ2-1; D is ambiguous. The CDR3 runs 15 residues. V gave up 5 bases and J gave up 5 bases, with 19 bases separating them. Germline CDR1 is DFQATT and CDR2 is SNEGSKA (reference sequence). This CDR3 reads CSAGRRRFDDNEQFF. Incomplete CDR3 DNA: TGCAGTGCTGGTAGGCGGCGCTTTGATGACAATGAG.

This clone was observed at least ten times. The CDR3 end is not reached by the read, which stops 3 residues before it; the germline J gene fills it in. This rearrangement joins TRBV5-4 to TRBJ1-5, with D perhaps matching TRBD1 (5 bases). Germline CDR1 and CDR2: SGHNT and YYREEE (reference sequence). V was pared by 4 bases and J by 7 bases, with 9 bases between. The CDR3 totals 12 residues. CDR3 amino acids: CASSDGGQPQHF. The covered CDR3 bases are TGTGCCAGCAGCGATGGGGGGCAGCCC.

This clone was observed at least ten times. The missing CDR3 end, 3 residues past where the read stops, is filled in from the germline J gene. The chain has TRBV29-1 and TRBJ1-2; a possible D gene is TRBD1 (6 bases). The CDR3 contains 12 residues. Germline CDR1 is SQVTM and CDR2 is ANQGSEA. CDR3 DNA (partial): TGCAGCGTCGACGGGACACAGAAAGGC. It specifies CSVDGTQKG. The entire CDR3 reads CSVDGTQKGYTF.

In regard to this clone: The observed sequence ends 3 residues before the CDR3 terminus, with the missing tail filled in from the germline J gene. The genes are TRBV11-2 and TRBJ1-4; unclear D gene. Germline V CDR1 and CDR2: SGHAT, FQNNGV. The CDR3 totals 13 residues. Trimming removed 0 bases from V and 6 bases from J, with 5 bases in between. The sequenced CDR3 bases are TGTGCCAGCAGCTTAGACGGGGATGAAAAA. Its protein product is CASSLDGDEK. The entire CDR3 sequence reads CASSLDGDEKLFF.

This clone was counted a few times. The CDR3 goes on 3 residues after the read ends, and that part is filled in from the germline J gene. V gene TRBV7-2 combines with J gene TRBJ2-1; D is perhaps TRBD2 (6 bases). Germline V lookup: CDR1 SGHTA, CDR2 FQGNSA. V was pared by 5 bases and J by 3 bases, with 11 bases between. There are 14 residues in the CDR3. The CDR3 loop is CASSPRGSYNEQFF. Partial CDR3 DNA: TGTGCCAGCAGCCCGCGGGGAAGCTACAATGAG.

Concerning this clone itself: The DNA ends 3 residues before the CDR3 does, and the rest of the CDR3 is filled in from the germline J gene. The chain links TRBV5-1 to TRBJ1-2; 10 positions agree with TRBD1. The V gene's germline CDR1 is SGHRS and CDR2 YFSETQ. After removal of 5 bases from V and 6 bases from J, the junction contained 4 bases not matched to a gene. The CDR3 totals 13 residues. The CDR3 reads CASRSGTGDGYTF. The DNA read from the CDR3 is TGCGCCAGCAGATCCGGGACAGGGGATGGC.

In this sample, this clone turned up a few times. The CDR3 is cut off 3 residues early in the read; its end comes from the germline J gene. The V call is TRBV7-8, the J call TRBJ2-3, with TRBD2 matching over 10 bases. Trimming at V came to 6 bases and at J to 4 bases, leaving 7 bases not matched to a gene. Germline V lookup: CDR1 SGHVS, CDR2 FQNEAQ. The CDR3 sequence is 15 residues long. The CDR3 protein is CASSLASGSADTQYF. The part of the CDR3 DNA that was read is TGTGCCAGCAGTCTAGCTAGCGGGAGTGCAGATACG. The variable domain in full, with the rest retrieved from reference TRBV7-8 and TRBJ2-3, is GAGVSQSPRYKVAKRGQDVALRCDPISGHVSLFWYQQALGQGPEFLTYFQNEAQLDKSGLPSDRFFAERPEGSVSTLKIQRTQQEDSAVYLCASSLASGSADTQYFGPGTRLTVL.

A remark on this clone: The read terminates 3 residues before the CDR3 end, so the remaining end is supplied by the germline J gene. The rearrangement links TRBV7-3 to TRBJ2-2; TRBD2 aligns across 7 bases. V lost 5 bases, J lost 1 base, and 10 bases stayed unmatched. This CDR3 spans 17 amino acids. Germline V lookup: CDR1 SGHTA, CDR2 FQGTGA. The DNA read from the CDR3 is TGTGCCAGCAGCCCAAGACTAGCCCAATTGAACACCGGGGAG. As protein: CASSPRLAQLNTGE. The full CDR3 reads CASSPRLAQLNTGELFF.

This clone was found many times. Coverage ceases 3 residues before the CDR3 finishes, and the germline J gene fills in the end. Other DNA sequences in this sample translate to the same CDR3. This chain links TRBV18 with TRBJ2-1; TRBD1 agrees at 8 bases. The CDR3 consists of 17 residues. V gave up 3 bases and J gave up 4 bases; unmatched junction bases: 11. In germline, CDR1 is KGHSH, CDR2 LQKENI. CDR3 residues: CASSPPHTGQEYNEQFF. CDR3 DNA, as far as it was read: TGTGCCAGCTCACCCCCACACACGGGACAGGAATACAATGAG.

As to this clone: With the read ending 3 residues before the CDR3 end, the germline J gene is used to fill in that end. The J gene is TRBJ1-1, the V gene TRBV13; 10 bases fit TRBD1. With 6 bases clipped from V and 5 bases from J, the junction kept 9 bases outside the gene matches. The CDR3 sequence is 15 residues long. Germline V gives CDR1 PRHDT, CDR2 FYEKMQ (reference sequence). CDR3 in amino acids: CASRRQGALSTEAFF. CDR3 DNA, as far as it was read: TGTGCCAGCAGACGACAGGGGGCGCTTTCTACTGAA. Complete variable domain (other parts from reference TRBV13 and TRBJ1-1): AAGVIQSPRHLIKEKRETATLKCYPIPRHDTVYWYQQGPGQDPQFLISFYEKMQSDKGSIPDRFSAQQFSDYHSELNMSSLELGDSALYFCASRRQGALSTEAFFGQGTRLTVV.

As for this clone: The read ends 3 residues before the CDR3 terminus; that terminus is restored from the germline J gene. The V call is TRBV7-8, the J call TRBJ2-7; TRBD2 agrees at 10 bases. The V gene's germline CDR1 is SGHVS and CDR2 FQNEAQ. This CDR3 contains 14 residues. The J segment lost 4 bases and the V segment lost 4 bases, leaving 4 bases of the junction unmatched. The sequenced CDR3 bases are TGTGCCAGCAGCTCAATAGCGGGAGGTTACGAG. It encodes CASSSIAGGYE. The whole CDR3 region reads CASSSIAGGYEQYF.

This clone appeared a few times. The read finishes 3 residues shy of the CDR3 end, and the germline J gene is used to complete it. This sequence joins TRBV5-1 and TRBJ2-5; TRBD1 matches 7 bases. With V trimmed by 5 bases and J by 5 bases, 9 bases remained unmatched. CDR3 length equals 14 residues. Germline CDR1 and CDR2: SGHRS and YFSETQ. CDR3 residues: CASRLTGSGETQYF. CDR3 DNA, as far as it was read: TGCGCCAGCAGACTGACAGGGAGTGGGGAGACC.

This clone occurred a few times. The observed sequence ends 3 residues before the CDR3 terminus, with the missing tail filled in from the germline J gene. V and J are TRBV7-2 and TRBJ2-7; D is undetermined. Germline loops: CDR1 SGHTA, CDR2 FQGNSA. Deletions cut 3 bases from V and 5 bases from J, with 11 bases between. The CDR3 is 13 residues long. The sequenced part of the CDR3 DNA is TGTGCCAGCAGCTTCGGTCTTCTCGACGAG. Protein: CASSFGLLDE. The complete CDR3 protein is CASSFGLLDEQYF.

This clone was counted many times. Read sequence stops 3 residues before the CDR3 end, and the germline J gene provides the missing end. The chain recombines TRBV13 with TRBJ1-5, with D hard to call. Germline V lookup: CDR1 PRHDT, CDR2 FYEKMQ (reference sequence). The CDR3 is 14 residues long. Between the trimmed V and J ends, which lost 3 bases and 7 bases, there was a span of 13 bases. Partial CDR3 DNA: TGTGCCAGCAGCTTGAGAGGGTTTGGACAGCCC. It is translated as CASSLRGFGQP. The whole CDR3 sequence is CASSLRGFGQPQHF. Full variable domain (outside the CDR3, taken from reference TRBV13 and TRBJ1-5): AAGVIQSPRHLIKEKRETATLKCYPIPRHDTVYWYQQGPGQDPQFLISFYEKMQSDKGSIPDRFSAQQFSDYHSELNMSSLELGDSALYFCASSLRGFGQPQHFGDGTRLSIL.

This clone was counted ten times or more. The DNA ends 3 residues before the CDR3 does, and the rest of the CDR3 is filled in from the germline J gene. This chain links TRBV7-2 with TRBJ2-4, with 8 bases lining up with TRBD1. Germline V lookup: CDR1 SGHTA, CDR2 FQGNSA. The CDR3 is made up of 14 amino acids. CDR3 loop: CASSPPGTGTLQYF. The part of the CDR3 DNA that was read is TGTGCCAGCAGCCCACCGGGGACAGGAACCCTT.

Notes on this clone: Coverage ceases 3 residues before the CDR3 finishes, and the germline J gene fills in the end. The V gene is TRBV7-9, the J gene TRBJ2-5; 7 bases are shared with TRBD1. The germline gives CDR1 SEHNR, CDR2 FQNEAQ (reference sequence). This CDR3 comprises 14 residues. The J segment lost 4 bases and the V segment lost 4 bases, leaving 6 bases of the junction unmatched. CDR3 bases read: TGTGCCAGCAGCTCACAGGGGATGAGAGAGACC. It yields the protein CASSSQGMRET. The full CDR3 reads CASSSQGMRETQYF.

The sample holds a few counts of this clone. The read terminates 3 residues before the CDR3 end, so the remaining end is supplied by the germline J gene. The V and J genes are TRBV7-6 and TRBJ2-4; D might be TRBD1 (6 bases). Trimming cost V 5 bases and J 9 bases, with 17 bases left between them. This CDR3 region has 14 residues. Germline CDR1 and CDR2: SGHVS and FNYEAQ. The CDR3 here is CASSVQQGTSIQYF. The DNA read from the CDR3 is TGTGCCAGCAGCGTCCAACAGGGTACTAGCATT.

About this clone: The CDR3 end falls 3 residues outside the read, so it is completed with the germline J gene. The chain employs TRBV2 and TRBJ2-7; D is perhaps TRBD2 (6 bases). The germline V gene encodes CDR1 SNHLY and CDR2 FYNNEI. V dropped 8 bases and J dropped 2 bases, with 16 bases sitting between them. The CDR3 consists of 14 residues. The sequenced CDR3 bases are TGTGCCAGCGGAAGACCTGGAGGGGCCTACGAG. Translating gives CASGRPGGAYE. The full CDR3 protein is CASGRPGGAYEQYF.

As concerns this clone: The CDR3 end falls 3 residues outside the read, so it is completed with the germline J gene. The rearrangement uses TRBV7-9 and TRBJ2-7, with TRBD1 matching over 7 bases. CDR3 size: 14 residues. The germline CDR1 and CDR2 sequences are SEHNR and FQNEAQ (reference sequence). The V and J ends lost 3 bases and 5 bases, in that order; junction bases with no gene match: 7. The CDR3 DNA, read in part, is TGTGCCAGCAGCTTTGGACACAGGGGCGACGAG. Translation: CASSFGHRGDE. The CDR3 reads in full as CASSFGHRGDEQYF.